The 24 T cell receptor beta chains below all came from one sample that was sequenced in a study of OX40 agonist ivuxolimab in advanced cancers. Assay used: immunoSEQ multiplex PCR; TCRdb lists only in-frame clones, some missing. The sample has some 68,000 clones, about 90% seen once. The sample here was CD4+ or CD8+ T cells sorted from blood, taken in a trial of the OX40 agonist ivuxolimab. Receptor source: an adult with an advanced solid tumor such as melanoma, head and neck, liver or kidney cancer.

Only one count was recorded for this clone. The chain links TRBV6-1 to TRBJ2-7; TRBD1 might be the D (5 bases). This CDR3 has 12 amino acids. Germline V gene lookup returns CDR1 MNHNS and CDR2 SASEGT. V gave up 2 bases and J gave up 4 bases, with 6 bases separating them. CDR3 in amino acids: CASSEQGYEQYF. In DNA form, the CDR3 reads TGTGCCAGCAGTGAACAGGGTTACGAGCAGTACTTC.

This chain connects TRBV4-3 to TRBJ1-1; D is uncertain. Trimming left V 1 base short and J 3 bases short, with 6 bases between. The germline V gene has CDR1 LGHNA and CDR2 YSLEER. The CDR3 spans 13 residues. The CDR3 protein is CASSQGRYTEAFF. CDR3 DNA: TGCGCCAGCAGCCAAGGACGATACACTGAAGCTTTCTTT.

The V and J genes are TRBV6-1 and TRBJ2-1, with 12 nucleotides matching TRBD2. The junction had 13 bases not matched to a gene; V was cut back by 3 bases and J by 10 bases. Per germline, CDR1 MNHNS and CDR2 SASEGT. The CDR3 extends over 17 amino acids. The CDR3 DNA reads TGTGCCAGCAGTGATGTAGACCCTAGCGGGAGGGCCAAGGAGCAGTTCTTC. It specifies CASSDVDPSGRAKEQFF.

This chain links TRBV5-8 with TRBJ1-2; 9 nucleotides match TRBD1. Germline loops: CDR1 SGHTS, CDR2 YDEGEE. The CDR3 has 15 amino acids. The V gene end was trimmed by 5 bases and the J gene end by 1 base; junction bases not matched to a gene: 6. Written as DNA, the CDR3 is TGTGCCAGCAGTTATACGACAGGGGGTAACTATGGCTACACCTTC. Translation gives CASSYTTGGNYGYTF.

The chain couples TRBV30 to TRBJ2-1, with TRBD2 as a possible D gene (7 bases). This CDR3 comprises 14 residues. In germline, CDR1 is GTSNPN, CDR2 SVGIG (reference sequence). Trimming removed 7 bases at V and 8 bases at J, with 21 bases between. The CDR3 DNA follows: TGTGCCTCCCTAGGGGGGGAGGGCCTTGATGAGCAGTTCTTC. Translating gives CASLGGEGLDEQFF.

The chain links TRBV28 to TRBJ1-4, with D tentatively TRBD1 (5 bases). V lost 5 bases, J lost 0 bases, and 10 bases lay in between. The CDR3 spans 15 residues. CDR1 is MDHEN and CDR2 is SYDVKM in the germline V gene. In nucleotides, the CDR3 is TGTGCCAGCAGTCCCCCGGGGGCAACTAATGAAAAACTGTTTTTT. Its protein product is CASSPPGATNEKLFF. Based on the CDR3 plus reference TRBV28 and TRBJ1-4, the full variable domain is DVKVTQSSRYLVKRTGEKVFLECVQDMDHENMFWYRQDPGLGLRLIYFSYDVKMKEKGDIPEGYSVSREKKERFSLILESASTNQTSMYLCASSPPGATNEKLFFGSGTQLSVL.

The rearrangement joins TRBV2 to TRBJ2-3, with 9 bases aligning to TRBD2. CDR1 is SNHLY and CDR2 is FYNNEI in the germline V gene. The CDR3 is 12 residues long. V gave up 5 bases and J gave up 13 bases; unmatched junction bases: 7. The CDR3 sequence is CASSLAGGSKYF. For the CDR3, the DNA is TGTGCCAGCAGTCTGGCGGGGGGGTCGAAGTATTTT.

The chain is built from TRBV30 and TRBJ1-4, with D unresolved. In germline, CDR1 is GTSNPN, CDR2 SVGIG (reference sequence). Trimming removed 7 bases from V and 8 bases from J, with 17 bases in between. This CDR3 is built from 13 residues. The CDR3 is CASWTAVDEKLFF. The CDR3 bases are TGTGCCTCTTGGACCGCAGTGGACGAAAAACTGTTTTTT.

This chain joins TRBV5-1 and TRBJ2-7; a weak D match, TRBD1 (5 bases). Germline CDR1 is SGHRS and CDR2 is YFSETQ. The germline V and J ends were trimmed by 4 bases and 7 bases, with 15 bases remaining between them. The CDR3 runs 13 residues. CDR3 sequence: CASSLGQGLEQYF. CDR3 in DNA: TGCGCCAGCAGCCTTGGTCAGGGTCTGGAGCAGTACTTC.

V gene TRBV15 combines with J gene TRBJ1-5, with TRBD1 matching over 10 bases. The CDR3 extends over 18 amino acids. The trim removed 2 bases at V and 6 bases at J, leaving 13 bases unmatched. From germline, CDR1 is LNHNV and CDR2 YYDKDF (reference sequence). The DNA of the CDR3 is TGTGCCACCAGCAGAACGTCGCCGAGACAGGGGGCAAGTCAGCCCCAGCATTTT. Protein sequence: CATSRTSPRQGASQPQHF.

This sequence joins TRBV7-3 and TRBJ1-6; 7 positions agree with TRBD1. Germline values: CDR1 SGHTA, CDR2 FQGTGA. After removal of 2 bases from V and 6 bases from J, the junction contained 1 base not matched to a gene. The CDR3 is 14 residues long. CDR3 DNA sequence: TGTGCCAGCAGCTTAGGGACAGCTAATTCACCCCTCCACTTT. It yields the protein CASSLGTANSPLHF.

The CDR3 loop is CASSDPLAGGDTGELFF. In nucleotides, the CDR3 is TGTGCCAGCAGCGATCCCCTAGCGGGAGGAGACACCGGGGAGCTGTTTTTT. The chain joins TRBV7-7 to TRBJ2-2; 11 nucleotides align to TRBD2. V shed 5 bases and J 3 bases; nucleotides not matched to a gene: 8. The CDR3 covers 17 residues. The germline CDR1 and CDR2 sequences are SSHAT and FNYEAQ (reference sequence).

A single count supports this clone. This chain connects TRBV5-1 to TRBJ1-4; 7 bases match TRBD1. From germline, CDR1 is SGHRS and CDR2 YFSETQ. After removal of 4 bases from V and 0 bases from J, the junction contained 9 bases not matched to a gene. This CDR3 contains 17 residues. The CDR3 region has the DNA TGCGCCAGCAGCCAAACGGGACAGCGCTCAACTAATGAAAAACTGTTTTTT. Its protein is CASSQTGQRSTNEKLFF.

This clone occurred a few times. The chain carries TRBV7-9 and TRBJ1-2; D perhaps matches TRBD1 (5 bases). The CDR3 extends over 13 amino acids. The germline CDR1 and CDR2 sequences are SEHNR and FQNEAQ (reference sequence). Trimming left V 5 bases short and J 4 bases short, with 11 bases between. The DNA for the CDR3 is TGTGCCAGCAGCCTATGGGACGGCTATGGCTACACCTTC. Translating it yields CASSLWDGYGYTF.

CDR3 in amino acids: CAWSVSAGNSYEQYF. The CDR3 DNA follows: TGTGCCTGGAGTGTATCTGCGGGAAACTCCTACGAGCAGTACTTC. V is TRBV30 and J is TRBJ2-7; D is perhaps TRBD2 (6 bases). Trimming took off 0 bases at V and 0 bases at J, with 12 bases between the two ends. The germline V gene encodes CDR1 GTSNPN and CDR2 SVGIG (reference sequence). This CDR3 comprises 15 residues.

The J gene is TRBJ2-5, the V gene TRBV2; 8 nucleotides agree with TRBD1. The V gene's germline CDR1 is SNHLY and CDR2 FYNNEI. The CDR3 has 14 amino acids. Trimming at V came to 4 bases and at J to 2 bases, leaving 3 bases not matched to a gene. CDR3 bases: TGTGCCAGCAGTGCCCGACAGGGGCAAGAGACCCAGTACTTC. Its translation: CASSARQGQETQYF.

The genes are TRBV28 and TRBJ2-1, with 9 bases lining up with TRBD1. The CDR3 runs 16 residues. Germline CDR1 reads MDHEN; CDR2 reads SYDVKM. The V gene end was trimmed by 6 bases and the J gene end by 0 bases; junction bases not matched to a gene: 6. This chain's CDR3 is CASSTGQGTSYNEQFF. The CDR3 DNA sequence: TGTGCCAGCAGCACAGGACAGGGGACCTCCTACAATGAGCAGTTCTTC.

The V and J genes are TRBV5-1 and TRBJ2-7; 10 nucleotides match TRBD1. Germline trimming cut 3 bases from V and 4 bases from J; bases unmatched to any gene: 7. CDR1 and CDR2 from the germline V gene are SGHRS and YFSETQ. This CDR3 region has 15 residues. CDR3 in amino acids: CASSSKTGGAYEQYF. The CDR3 DNA reads as TGCGCCAGCAGCTCCAAGACAGGGGGCGCGTACGAGCAGTACTTC.

V is TRBV27 and J is TRBJ1-2; D unresolved. The V gene's germline CDR1 is MNHEY and CDR2 SMNVEV (reference sequence). Trimming removed 8 bases at V and 2 bases at J, with 15 bases between. This CDR3 has 14 residues. The CDR3 region is CASGLLDGNYGYTF. The CDR3, as DNA: TGTGCCAGCGGACTATTGGACGGGAACTATGGCTACACCTTC.

This clone showed up just a few times. This chain connects TRBV7-6 to TRBJ1-3, with no clear D. Per germline, CDR1 SGHVS and CDR2 FNYEAQ. The CDR3 is 12 residues long. Trimming removed 3 bases at V and 6 bases at J, with 6 bases between. The CDR3 here is CASSFGENTIYF. For the CDR3, the DNA is TGTGCCAGCAGCTTCGGGGAAAACACCATATATTTT.

The count of this clone is one. V is TRBV30 and J is TRBJ2-5, with a possible D match to TRBD2 (5 bases). Trimming removed 1 base at V and 1 base at J, with 16 bases between. From germline, CDR1 is GTSNPN and CDR2 SVGIG (reference sequence). The length of the CDR3 is 16 residues. CDR3 nucleotides: TGTGCCTGGAGTGCCCTGGGTTCCAGCGGCCAAGAGACCCAGTACTTC. It codes for CAWSALGSSGQETQYF. The full variable domain, with the rest looked up from reference TRBV30 and TRBJ2-5, is SQTIHQWPATLVQPVGSPLSLECTVEGTSNPNLYWYRQAAGRGLQLLFYSVGIGQISSEVPQNLSASRPQDRQFILSSKKLLLSDSGFYLCAWSALGSSGQETQYFGPGTRLLVL.

CDR3 DNA: TGCGCCAGCAGTGTGGGGATGAACACTGAAGCTTTCTTT. Protein: CASSVGMNTEAFF. The chain joins TRBV10-1 to TRBJ1-1, with unresolved D. CDR3 size: 13 residues. Germline V CDR1 and CDR2: WNHNN, SYGVQD (reference sequence). V lost 4 bases, J lost 0 bases, and 6 bases lay in between.

The rearrangement joins TRBV19 to TRBJ1-3, with 8 bases fitting TRBD1. Germline loops: CDR1 LNHDA, CDR2 SQIVND (reference sequence). The junction had 4 bases not matched to a gene; V was cut back by 1 base and J by 2 bases. This CDR3 region has 16 residues. CDR3 sequence: CASSIGRDRPGNTIYF. CDR3 nucleotide sequence: TGTGCCAGTAGTATAGGCCGGGACAGGCCTGGAAACACCATATATTTT.

The genes are TRBV6-1 and TRBJ2-7; 9 bases map to TRBD1. The CDR3 consists of 15 residues. Germline assignment: CDR1 MNHNS and CDR2 SASEGT. Trimming took 6 bases from V and 6 from J; bases not matched to a gene: 12. The CDR3 coding sequence is TGTGCCAGCAGCGCTACAGGGGGCGATCCGTCCGAGCAGTACTTC. Residues: CASSATGGDPSEQYF.